This T cell receptor beta chain came from a study of vaccination effects on CD4 cells after COVID-19. Expansion with viral peptide pools was applied to antigen-specific CD4+ T cells by the ViraFEST assay prior to sequencing. Isolating CD4+ T cells followed less than 12 days of culture. Vaccinated participants had no history of SARS-CoV-2 infection and tested negative for nucleocapsid antibodies. A half-volume exchange with IL-2 medium occurred on days 3 and 7. Generated by immunoSEQ multiplex PCR, the TCRdb table keeps only in-frame clones and is missing some. The data hold tens of thousands of clones, with approximately 72% observed a single time. The CDR3 consists of 12 residues. Trimming shortened V by 7 bases and J by 12 bases, and 16 bases separated the two germline ends. From germline, CDR1 is SNHLY and CDR2 FYNNEI. This clone was picked up a small number of times. Its antigen is unidentified.

This specimen was CD4+ T cells from PBMCs cultured with HCoV-OC43 spike peptides, taken before COVID-19 vaccination. Specified subset: HCoV-OC43 spike overlapping peptide pool stimulation. The TCR comes from a human donor who received a COVID-19 vaccine. V is TRBV2 and J is TRBJ2-1; perhaps TRBD1 as D (6 bases). CDR3 DNA: TGTGCCAGCAAACTAAACAGGGATTGGCAGTTCTTC. Translation gives CASKLNRDWQFF.